The 9 T cell receptor beta chains given below trace back to one sample, sequenced in a study of blood T cell repertoires in COVID-19. Clones were sequenced by immunoSEQ multiplex PCR, and TCRdb holds only the in-frame ones, with some missing. The repertoire holds some 100,000 clones, with 70% to 90% as singletons. Sequenced: peripheral blood. The receptors come from a man in his 70s who had recovered from COVID-19.

The CDR3 sequence: CSVPFAPTFRDRGLSGTYNEQFF. The DNA of the CDR3 is TGCAGCGTCCCCTTTGCACCTACCTTTCGGGACAGGGGGCTCTCGGGGACCTACAATGAGCAGTTCTTC. This sequence joins TRBV29-1 and TRBJ2-1; 12 nucleotides line up with TRBD1. V shed 6 bases and J 2 bases; nucleotides not matched to a gene: 29. The CDR3 consists of 23 residues. CDR1 and CDR2 from the germline V gene are SQVTM and ANQGSEA.

This chain joins TRBV18 and TRBJ2-3; possibly TRBD1 for D (6 bases). V shed 2 bases and J shed 0 bases, with 15 bases lying between them. Germline lookup yields CDR1 KGHSH and CDR2 LQKENI. The CDR3 runs to 17 residues. The CDR3: CASSPNRDGSSTDTQYF. In nucleotides, the CDR3 is TGTGCCAGCTCACCAAACAGGGATGGTTCTAGCACAGATACGCAGTATTTT.

This clone was detected once. The rearrangement uses TRBV7-9 and TRBJ2-7; 9 nucleotides match TRBD2. The length of the CDR3 is 15 residues. The V gene end was trimmed by 6 bases and the J gene end by 2 bases; junction bases not matched to a gene: 8. Germline loops: CDR1 SEHNR, CDR2 FQNEAQ (reference sequence). This CDR3 reads CASRGSGSAPYEQYF. CDR3 coding DNA: TGTGCCAGCAGGGGTAGCGGGAGCGCGCCCTACGAGCAGTACTTC.

V and J are TRBV5-8 and TRBJ2-7, with 10 bases fitting TRBD2. The CDR3 spans 19 residues. In germline, CDR1 is SGHTS, CDR2 YDEGEE. V lost 4 bases to trimming and J lost 4 bases; unmatched junction nucleotides: 20. The CDR3 protein is CASSRYTPPGLAVPYEQYF. The CDR3 DNA sequence: TGTGCCAGCAGCCGCTATACCCCCCCCGGACTAGCGGTTCCGTACGAGCAGTACTTC.

This chain joins TRBV10-2 and TRBJ1-1; maybe TRBD1 (6 bases). Germline V gene data show CDR1 as WSHSY and CDR2 as SAAADI. V was cut by 7 bases and J by 3 bases, with 9 bases left in between. CDR3 length: 12 residues. Here the CDR3 DNA reads TGCGCCAGCATGGGACAAGACACTGAAGCTTTCTTT. Its protein is CASMGQDTEAFF.

The chain joins TRBV5-1 to TRBJ2-5; D is uncertain. Germline V gene sequence: CDR1 SGHRS, CDR2 YFSETQ. The CDR3 loop spans 13 amino acids. V lost 1 base and J lost 5, with 9 bases in between. CDR3 sequence reads: CASSLTPPETQYF. The CDR3 nucleotides read TGCGCCAGCAGCTTGACTCCCCCCGAGACCCAGTACTTC.

This chain uses TRBV27 with TRBJ1-1; D not resolved. Germline CDR1 is MNHEY and CDR2 is SMNVEV (reference sequence). V lost 2 bases and J 6 bases, leaving 16 bases between the germline ends. The CDR3 contains 15 residues. The CDR3, as DNA: TGTGCCAGCAGTTTACGGACGACGGGGTCGTCTGAAGCTTTCTTT. Translating it yields CASSLRTTGSSEAFF.

This clone has a count of ten or more. This chain uses TRBV28 with TRBJ2-2; TRBD1 agrees at 11 bases. The V segment lost 3 bases and the J segment 4 bases; nucleotides outside the gene matches: 4. In germline, CDR1 is MDHEN, CDR2 SYDVKM. This CDR3 contains 16 residues. The CDR3 here is CASSFLGTGGTGELFF. DNA for the CDR3: TGTGCCAGCAGTTTTTTAGGGACAGGGGGCACCGGGGAGCTGTTTTTT.

The V call is TRBV7-6, the J call TRBJ2-7, with 8 nucleotides matching TRBD2. The J segment lost 7 bases and the V segment lost 5 bases, leaving 13 bases of the junction unmatched. Looked up from germline, CDR1 is SGHVS and CDR2 is FNYEAQ. CDR3 length: 15 residues. The CDR3 DNA is TGTGCCAGCAGCGCCCCAGGAGCGGGAGCGGATGAGCAGTACTTC. It yields the protein CASSAPGAGADEQYF.